This TCR beta chain came from a study of T cell repertoires in cytomegalovirus infection. Whole-study context: Signatures in public TCR beta sequences pointed to both CMV infection and matching HLA type.

One entry per CDR3 protein, called by TCRdb with MiXCR from the reads. The table includes a few hundred thousand distinct CDR3 sequences, around 27% detected once. This clonotype was seen at least ten times. Sequences were obtained from PBMCs. The receptor was isolated from a human donor in good health (CMV status not recorded). Some clones in this sample may be carry-over from other donors' samples.

This CDR3 reads CASSARTGGYYEQYF. CDR3 DNA: TGTGCCAGCAGCGCAAGGACAGGGGGCTACTACGAGCAGTACTTC. This sequence joins TRBV7-2 and TRBJ2-7, with 11 positions matching TRBD1. The V segment lost 5 bases and the J segment 3 bases; nucleotides outside the gene matches: 6. The germline V gene has CDR1 SGHTA and CDR2 FQGNSA. The CDR3 sequence is 15 residues long. Full variable domain (remainder filled in from reference TRBV7-2 and TRBJ2-7): GAGVSQSPSNKVTEKGKDVELRCDPISGHTALYWYRQSLGQGLEFLIYFQGNSAPDKSGLPSDRFSAERTGGSVSTLTIQRTQQEDSAVYLCASSARTGGYYEQYFGPGTRLTVT.